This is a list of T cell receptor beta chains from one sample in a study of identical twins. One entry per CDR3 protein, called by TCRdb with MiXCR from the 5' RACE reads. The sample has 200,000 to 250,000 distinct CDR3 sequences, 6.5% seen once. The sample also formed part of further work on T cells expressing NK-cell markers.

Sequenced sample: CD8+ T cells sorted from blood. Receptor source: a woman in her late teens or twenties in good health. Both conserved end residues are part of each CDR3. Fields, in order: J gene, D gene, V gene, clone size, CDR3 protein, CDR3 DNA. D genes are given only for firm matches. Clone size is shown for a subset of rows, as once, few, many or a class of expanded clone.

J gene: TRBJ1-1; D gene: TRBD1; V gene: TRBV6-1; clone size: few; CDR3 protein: CATTGVQDTEAFF; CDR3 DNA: TGTGCCACCACAGGGGTCCAGGACACTGAAGCTTTCTTT
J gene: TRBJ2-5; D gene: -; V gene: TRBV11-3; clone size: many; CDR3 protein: CASSLVRQSRETQYF; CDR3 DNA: TGTGCCAGCAGCTTAGTGCGTCAGTCCAGGGAGACCCAGTACTTC
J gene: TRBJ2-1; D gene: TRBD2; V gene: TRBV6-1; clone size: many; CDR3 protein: CASSAGAAYNEQFF; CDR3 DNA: TGTGCCAGCAGCGCGGGAGCTGCCTACAATGAGCAGTTCTTC
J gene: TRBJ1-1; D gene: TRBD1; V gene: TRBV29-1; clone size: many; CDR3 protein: CSVEDQGAGTEAFF; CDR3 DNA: TGCAGCGTTGAAGATCAGGGGGCTGGCACTGAAGCTTTCTTT
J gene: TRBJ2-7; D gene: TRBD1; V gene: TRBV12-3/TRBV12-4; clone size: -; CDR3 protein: CASSFGTGSSYEQYF; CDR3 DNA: TGTGCCAGCAGTTTCGGGACAGGGTCCTCCTACGAGCAGTACTTC
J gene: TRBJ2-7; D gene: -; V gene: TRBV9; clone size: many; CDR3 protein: CASSVGVQPYEQYF; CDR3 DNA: TGTGCCAGCAGCGTAGGGGTCCAACCCTACGAGCAGTACTTC
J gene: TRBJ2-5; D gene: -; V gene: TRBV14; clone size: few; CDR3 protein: CASSPGLFGGETQYF; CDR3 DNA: TGTGCCAGCAGCCCAGGGTTATTTGGTGGCGAGACCCAGTACTTC
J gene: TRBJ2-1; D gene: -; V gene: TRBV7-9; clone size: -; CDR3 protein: CASSLVLGPNHEQFF; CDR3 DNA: TGTGCCAGCAGCTTAGTATTAGGTCCAAATCATGAGCAGTTCTTC
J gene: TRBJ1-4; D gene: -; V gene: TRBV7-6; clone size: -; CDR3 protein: CASDRYEKLFF; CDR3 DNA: TGTGCCAGCGACCGTTATGAAAAACTGTTTTTT
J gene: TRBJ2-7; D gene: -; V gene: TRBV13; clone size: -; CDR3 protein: CASSDRLYEQYF; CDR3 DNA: TGTGCCAGCAGCGATCGACTCTACGAGCAGTACTTC
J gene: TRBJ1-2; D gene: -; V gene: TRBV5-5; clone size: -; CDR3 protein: CASSSGLDYGYTF; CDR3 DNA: TGTGCCAGCAGTTCCGGGCTCGACTATGGCTACACCTTC
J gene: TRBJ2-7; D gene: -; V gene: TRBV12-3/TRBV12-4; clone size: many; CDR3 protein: CASSFVEHEQYF; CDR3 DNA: TGTGCCAGCAGTTTTGTCGAACACGAGCAGTACTTC
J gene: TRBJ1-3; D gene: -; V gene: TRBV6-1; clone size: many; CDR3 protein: CASRTRSGAGNTIYF; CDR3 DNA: TGTGCCAGCAGAACACGTTCCGGAGCTGGAAACACCATATATTTT
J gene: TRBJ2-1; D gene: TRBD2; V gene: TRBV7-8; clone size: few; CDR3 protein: CASSLASGGPRPYNEQFF; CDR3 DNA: TGTGCCAGCAGCTTAGCTAGCGGGGGACCGAGACCTTACAATGAGCAGTTCTTC
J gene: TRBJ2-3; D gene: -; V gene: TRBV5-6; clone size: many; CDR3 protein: CASSSSSWEADTQYF; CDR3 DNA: TGTGCCAGCAGCTCCTCCTCCTGGGAGGCAGATACGCAGTATTTT
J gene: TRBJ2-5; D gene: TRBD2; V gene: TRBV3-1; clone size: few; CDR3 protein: CASSLARGEPGRGQETQYF; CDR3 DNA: TGTGCCAGCAGCCTTGCTCGGGGGGAACCGGGACGGGGGCAAGAGACCCAGTACTTC